This TCR beta chain was captured in a study of radiotherapy plus CTLA-4 blockade in lung cancer. In the study overall: Objective response was observed in about 19% of patients, and disease control in around 31%.

The V and J ends lost 7 bases and 5 bases, in that order; junction bases with no gene match: 10. The CDR3 is 15 amino acids. Germline V lookup: CDR1 SEHNR, CDR2 FQNEAQ (reference sequence). Method: immunoSEQ multiplex PCR; TCRdb's copy keeps in-frame clones and lacks some. The sample includes about 60,000 clones, around 69% of them seen just once. General study results and limits: Clones of tumor-derived TCRs expanded in blood after radiotherapy plus ipilimumab. Strongest reported response predictors: early blood clone changes and post-radiation interferon-beta.

Remarks on this clone: The antigen is unknown.

The specimen comprised peripheral blood, sampled from a patient treated with radiotherapy plus ipilimumab. The sequence derives from a human donor with non-small cell lung cancer who had a complete response to radiotherapy plus ipilimumab. The rearrangement uses TRBV7-9 and TRBJ2-1, with TRBD2 identical over 8 bases. CDR3 in DNA: TGTGCCAGCACCACTGGGAGCGGGAGAGACAATGAGCAGTTCTTC. Translated: CASTTGSGRDNEQFF.